This T cell receptor beta chain was retrieved from a study of blood T cell repertoires in COVID-19. Study background: The United States, Italy and Spain were the sources of the acute and convalescent COVID-19 samples. The analysed material was cDNA or gDNA that came from T cells, B-cell-depleted T cells, or PBMCs.

Germline CDR1 and CDR2: MNHNS and SASEGT. There are 15 residues in the CDR3. V gave up 1 base and J gave up 5 bases, with 15 bases separating them. Original data processing: Reference gene primer amplification yielded estimated nucleated cell counts. This table comes from immunoSEQ multiplex PCR, and its TCRdb copy is limited to in-frame clones, with some not included. That table furnishes V, J and clone size, whereas the DNA furnished D and trimming. This table holds about half a million clones, over 75% found once. This clonotype was obtained from a human donor in a cohort sampled during active COVID-19. The sample was peripheral blood. This chain connects TRBV6-1 to TRBJ2-7; TRBD1 is a possible D gene (5 bases). The CDR3, as DNA: TGTGCCAGCAGTGAAGTTGGCAGGGTAAAAGACGAGCAGTACTTC. It yields the protein CASSEVGRVKDEQYF.